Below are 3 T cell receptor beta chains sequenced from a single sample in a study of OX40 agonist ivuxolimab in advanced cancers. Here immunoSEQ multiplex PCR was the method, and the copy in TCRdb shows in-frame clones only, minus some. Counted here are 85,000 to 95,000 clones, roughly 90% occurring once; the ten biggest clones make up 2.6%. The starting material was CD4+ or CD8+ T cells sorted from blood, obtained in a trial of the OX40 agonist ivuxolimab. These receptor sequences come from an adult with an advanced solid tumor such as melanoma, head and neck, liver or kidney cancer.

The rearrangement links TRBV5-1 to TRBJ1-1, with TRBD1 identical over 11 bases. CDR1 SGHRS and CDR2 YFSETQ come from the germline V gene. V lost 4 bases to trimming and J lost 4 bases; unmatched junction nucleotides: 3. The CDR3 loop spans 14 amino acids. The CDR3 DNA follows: TGCGCCAGCAGCAGCGGGACAGGGGGCACTGAAGCTTTCTTT. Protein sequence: CASSSGTGGTEAFF.

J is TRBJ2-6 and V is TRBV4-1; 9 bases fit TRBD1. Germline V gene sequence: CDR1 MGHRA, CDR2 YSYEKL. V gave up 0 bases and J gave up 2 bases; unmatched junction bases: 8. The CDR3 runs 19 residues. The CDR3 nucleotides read TGCGCCAGCAGCCAAGAAAAGGGACAGGGTGGAACTGGGGCCAACGTCCTGACTTTC. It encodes CASSQEKGQGGTGANVLTF.

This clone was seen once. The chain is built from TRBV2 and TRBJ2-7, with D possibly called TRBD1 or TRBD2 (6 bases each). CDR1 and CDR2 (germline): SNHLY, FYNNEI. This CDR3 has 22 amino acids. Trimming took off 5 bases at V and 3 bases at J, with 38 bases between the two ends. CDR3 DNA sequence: TGTGCCAGCAGTCAGGGGTTTTCTTGGGGCGGTAGCGGAAAAACCAGCCTCTACGAGCAGTACTTC. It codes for CASSQGFSWGGSGKTSLYEQYF.